These 7 T cell receptor beta chains were sequenced from one sample in a study of blood T cells in healthy people across ages. Primers used in a second PCR of about 6 to 11 cycles were a sample-barcoded 5' primer and a J-beta primer mix. TCRdb passed the 5' RACE reads through MiXCR, listing each CDR3 protein once. This sample has approximately 800,000 distinct CDR3 sequences, with approximately 35% found just once. Sequencing input: blood. All receptors derive from a man between 18 and 35 years old in good health.

This clonotype was seen a handful of times. The CDR3 region is CASSWGSPQYF. The DNA for the CDR3 is TGTGCCAGCAGCTGGGGGAGTCCGCAGTATTTT. The gene calls are TRBV14 and TRBJ2-3, with D tentatively TRBD1 or TRBD2 (5 bases each). Between the trimmed V and J ends, which lost 5 bases and 10 bases, there was a span of 10 bases. The CDR3 loop spans 11 amino acids. Germline lookup yields CDR1 SGHDN and CDR2 FVKESK.

This clonotype has only a few counts. The chain employs TRBV20-1 and TRBJ1-5, with D tentatively TRBD1 (6 bases). This CDR3 contains 15 residues. Germline lookup yields CDR1 DFQATT and CDR2 SNEGSKA (reference sequence). V dropped 1 base and J dropped 2 bases, with 12 bases sitting between them. CDR3 coding DNA: TGCAGTGCTAGAGTAGGGGGGTTTGGCAATCAGCCCCAGCATTTT. Protein product: CSARVGGFGNQPQHF.

With respect to this clonotype: A much larger clone differs by one base, so this may be a read error. This chain connects TRBV4-3 to TRBJ2-4, with D perhaps TRBD2 (6 bases). Judging by the DNA end, TRBJ2-5 fits better; the J call may be wrong. From germline, CDR1 is LGHNA and CDR2 YSLEER. The CDR3 is 15 residues long. The CDR3 sequence: CASSQRLVGQETQYF. CDR3 DNA: TGCGCCAGCAGCCAACGACTAGTGGGGCAAGAGACCCAGTACTTC.

This clonotype was seen once. V is TRBV20-1 and J is TRBJ1-4; D not resolved. Deletions cut 6 bases from V and 4 bases from J, with 12 bases between. The CDR3 runs 13 residues. The V gene's germline CDR1 is DFQATT and CDR2 SNEGSKA (reference sequence). CDR3 residues: CSANDGNNEKLFF. The CDR3 coding sequence is TGCAGTGCAAACGACGGAAATAATGAAAAACTGTTTTTT.

This rearrangement joins TRBV29-1 to TRBJ2-2; D remains ambiguous. The CDR3 runs 14 residues. Between the trimmed V and J ends, which lost 2 bases and 3 bases, there was a span of 10 bases. Germline values: CDR1 SQVTM, CDR2 ANQGSEA. The CDR3: CSVENRGDTGELFF. The CDR3 region has the DNA TGCAGCGTTGAAAATCGCGGAGACACCGGGGAGCTGTTTTTT.

This chain links TRBV11-2 with TRBJ2-2; a possible D gene is TRBD1 (6 bases). Deletions cut 5 bases from V and 4 bases from J, with 14 bases between. Germline assignment: CDR1 SGHAT and CDR2 FQNNGV. This CDR3 has 15 residues. The CDR3 is CASSLSGQFTGELFF. The CDR3 bases are TGTGCCAGCAGCCTGTCGGGACAATTCACCGGGGAGCTGTTTTTT.

The CDR3 loop is CSVEKGQGSEAFF. The CDR3 DNA reads TGCAGCGTGGAAAAAGGACAGGGCTCTGAAGCTTTCTTT. The genes are TRBV29-1 and TRBJ1-1; 8 bases map to TRBD1. The ends lost 6 bases at V and 6 bases at J; junction bases unmatched: 9. Per the germline V gene, CDR1 is SQVTM and CDR2 is ANQGSEA. This CDR3 is built from 13 residues.